This is a list of T cell receptor beta chains from one sample in a study of blood T cell repertoires in COVID-19. Profiled with immunoSEQ multiplex PCR; TCRdb holds only in-frame clones, not every one. In the table there are over 300,000 clones, approximately 85% of which are singletons. The sample comprised PBMCs or T cells enriched from blood (not recorded which). The origin of the receptors is a man aged 25 to 40 who had recovered from COVID-19. CDR3s include the opening cysteine and the closing phenylalanine or tryptophan. A D gene is named only where the DNA matches it firmly. Size is stated for part of the rows, as once, few or many counts, or as a class when the clone is expanded.

v_call: TRBV7-2
j_call: TRBJ1-2
clone_size: .
cdr3_length: 17
d_call: .
cdr3_aa: CASSLGSGTARGDGYTF
cdr3_nt: TGTGCCAGCAGCTTAGGGTCAGGGACCGCGCGGGGGGATGGCTACACCTTC

v_call: TRBV12-3/TRBV12-4
j_call: TRBJ2-7
clone_size: .
cdr3_length: 12
d_call: .
cdr3_aa: CASSPDSIEQYF
cdr3_nt: TGTGCCAGCAGCCCCGACAGCATCGAGCAGTACTTC

v_call: TRBV7-8
j_call: TRBJ2-1
clone_size: .
cdr3_length: 17
d_call: TRBD1
cdr3_aa: CASSKANPGQGYNEQFF
cdr3_nt: TGTGCCAGCAGCAAAGCGAATCCGGGACAGGGGTACAATGAGCAGTTCTTC

v_call: TRBV4-2
j_call: TRBJ2-1
clone_size: .
cdr3_length: 16
d_call: TRBD2
cdr3_aa: CASSHSSGGNYNEQFF
cdr3_nt: TGTGCCAGCAGCCATTCTAGCGGGGGGAACTACAATGAGCAGTTCTTC

v_call: TRBV30
j_call: TRBJ1-2
clone_size: .
cdr3_length: 12
d_call: .
cdr3_aa: CAGPRGNYGYTF
cdr3_nt: TGTGCCGGACCCCGGGGGAACTATGGCTACACCTTC

v_call: TRBV30
j_call: TRBJ1-2
clone_size: once
cdr3_length: 12
d_call: .
cdr3_aa: CAWIQVLGGYTF
cdr3_nt: TGTGCCTGGATTCAGGTTCTCGGCGGCTACACCTTC

v_call: TRBV30
j_call: TRBJ1-1
clone_size: .
cdr3_length: 12
d_call: .
cdr3_aa: CAWSVLSWRTFF
cdr3_nt: TGTGCCTGGAGTGTCCTGTCTTGGAGAACTTTCTTT

v_call: TRBV5-1
j_call: TRBJ1-6
clone_size: .
cdr3_length: 14
d_call: .
cdr3_aa: CASSPMGGPSPLHF
cdr3_nt: TGCGCCAGCAGCCCTATGGGGGGGCCTTCACCCCTCCACTTT

v_call: TRBV30
j_call: TRBJ2-7
clone_size: .
cdr3_length: 14
d_call: .
cdr3_aa: CAWSIYRVSREQYF
cdr3_nt: TGTGCCTGGAGTATTTACAGGGTGAGTCGAGAGCAGTACTTC

v_call: TRBV5-1
j_call: TRBJ1-1
clone_size: .
cdr3_length: 16
d_call: .
cdr3_aa: CASSLGSRGGGTEAFF
cdr3_nt: TGCGCCAGCAGCCTGGGGTCCCGCGGGGGTGGCACTGAAGCTTTCTTT

v_call: TRBV6-4
j_call: TRBJ1-2
clone_size: .
cdr3_length: 12
d_call: .
cdr3_aa: CATRTGDYGYTF
cdr3_nt: TGTGCCACCAGGACGGGGGACTATGGCTACACCTTC

v_call: TRBV7-8
j_call: TRBJ1-2
clone_size: .
cdr3_length: 13
d_call: .
cdr3_aa: CASSLTVSYGYTF
cdr3_nt: TGTGCCAGCAGCTTAACAGTAAGCTATGGCTACACCTTC

v_call: TRBV7-2
j_call: TRBJ2-2
clone_size: .
cdr3_length: 16
d_call: TRBD1
cdr3_aa: CASSLFRTGEAGELFF
cdr3_nt: TGTGCCAGCAGCTTATTTAGGACAGGGGAGGCCGGGGAGCTGTTTTTT

v_call: TRBV10-3
j_call: TRBJ1-6
clone_size: .
cdr3_length: 15
d_call: TRBD1
cdr3_aa: CAISQWTGDNSPLHF
cdr3_nt: TGTGCCATCAGCCAGTGGACAGGGGATAATTCACCCCTCCACTTT

v_call: TRBV18
j_call: TRBJ1-1
clone_size: .
cdr3_length: 15
d_call: TRBD1
cdr3_aa: CASSRPGTGGFEAFF
cdr3_nt: TGTGCCAGCTCTCGCCCTGGGACAGGGGGGTTTGAAGCTTTCTTT

v_call: TRBV5-8
j_call: TRBJ1-3
clone_size: .
cdr3_length: 16
d_call: .
cdr3_aa: CASSLFFGASGNTIYF
cdr3_nt: TGTGCCAGCAGCTTGTTCTTTGGGGCATCTGGAAACACCATATATTTT

v_call: TRBV7-9
j_call: TRBJ1-4
clone_size: .
cdr3_length: 12
d_call: TRBD1
cdr3_aa: CAARTGNEKLFF
cdr3_nt: TGTGCCGCCCGGACAGGGAACGAAAAACTGTTTTTT

v_call: TRBV16
j_call: TRBJ1-1
clone_size: .
cdr3_length: 13
d_call: .
cdr3_aa: CASSQGGHSEAFF
cdr3_nt: TGTGCCAGCAGCCAAGGGGGCCACAGTGAAGCTTTCTTT

v_call: TRBV19
j_call: TRBJ1-2
clone_size: .
cdr3_length: 12
d_call: TRBD1
cdr3_aa: CASTGGMNGYTF
cdr3_nt: TGTGCCAGTACAGGGGGCATGAACGGCTACACCTTC

v_call: TRBV2
j_call: TRBJ2-3
clone_size: .
cdr3_length: 11
d_call: .
cdr3_aa: CASSKTDTQYF
cdr3_nt: TGTGCCAGCAGCAAAACAGATACGCAGTATTTT

v_call: TRBV11-2
j_call: TRBJ2-1
clone_size: once
cdr3_length: 13
d_call: .
cdr3_aa: CASSLGLDNEQFF
cdr3_nt: TGTGCCAGCAGCTTAGGTCTAGACAATGAGCAGTTCTTC

v_call: TRBV5-8
j_call: TRBJ2-3
clone_size: few
cdr3_length: 15
d_call: TRBD1
cdr3_aa: CASSLGTGGTDTQYF
cdr3_nt: TGTGCCAGCAGCTTGGGGACAGGGGGCACAGATACGCAGTATTTT

v_call: TRBV29-1
j_call: TRBJ2-1
clone_size: .
cdr3_length: 14
d_call: TRBD1
cdr3_aa: CSVLGTGGGNEQFF
cdr3_nt: TGCAGCGTTCTTGGGACAGGGGGGGGAAATGAGCAGTTCTTC

v_call: TRBV11-2
j_call: TRBJ2-1
clone_size: .
cdr3_length: 15
d_call: .
cdr3_aa: CASSLLTAAVYEQFF
cdr3_nt: TGTGCCAGCAGCCTCCTTACCGCCGCAGTTTATGAGCAGTTCTTC

v_call: TRBV3-1/TRBV3-2
j_call: TRBJ2-2
clone_size: .
cdr3_length: 15
d_call: TRBD2
cdr3_aa: CASIKRGDSTGELFF
cdr3_nt: TGTGCCAGCATAAAGCGGGGGGATAGCACCGGGGAGCTGTTTTTT

v_call: TRBV6-5
j_call: TRBJ1-1
clone_size: .
cdr3_length: 14
d_call: TRBD1
cdr3_aa: CASSEGQLPTEAFF
cdr3_nt: TGTGCCAGCAGCGAGGGACAGCTCCCAACTGAAGCTTTCTTT

v_call: TRBV11-2
j_call: TRBJ2-7
clone_size: .
cdr3_length: 14
d_call: .
cdr3_aa: CASSSGTISYEQYF
cdr3_nt: TGTGCCAGCAGCTCCGGGACAATTTCCTACGAGCAGTACTTC

v_call: TRBV25-1
j_call: TRBJ1-6
clone_size: few
cdr3_length: 13
d_call: TRBD1
cdr3_aa: CASRGQGNSPLHF
cdr3_nt: TGTGCCAGCAGAGGACAGGGTAATTCACCCCTCCACTTT

v_call: TRBV6-5
j_call: TRBJ1-3
clone_size: .
cdr3_length: 15
d_call: .
cdr3_aa: CATVTPGLSGNTIYF
cdr3_nt: TGTGCCACTGTTACGCCAGGGCTCTCCGGAAACACCATATATTTT

v_call: TRBV2
j_call: TRBJ2-1
clone_size: .
cdr3_length: 16
d_call: TRBD2
cdr3_aa: CASSTKGLAASVEQFF
cdr3_nt: TGTGCCAGCAGTACTAAGGGACTAGCCGCGTCGGTTGAGCAGTTCTTC

v_call: TRBV27
j_call: TRBJ1-5
clone_size: .
cdr3_length: 15
d_call: .
cdr3_aa: CASRTSGAYNQPQHF
cdr3_nt: TGTGCCAGCAGGACTAGTGGGGCGTACAATCAGCCCCAGCATTTT

v_call: TRBV7-9
j_call: TRBJ2-2
clone_size: .
cdr3_length: 14
d_call: .
cdr3_aa: CASSLGQFIGELFF
cdr3_nt: TGTGCCAGCAGCCTAGGACAGTTCATCGGGGAGCTGTTTTTT

v_call: TRBV7-8
j_call: TRBJ1-4
clone_size: once
cdr3_length: 15
d_call: .
cdr3_aa: CASSLLGPLREKLFF
cdr3_nt: TGTGCCAGCAGCTTATTGGGCCCTTTACGGGAAAAACTGTTTTTT

v_call: TRBV30
j_call: TRBJ1-2
clone_size: few
cdr3_length: 12
d_call: .
cdr3_aa: CAWRGRDMGYTF
cdr3_nt: TGTGCCTGGAGAGGCCGGGACATGGGCTACACCTTC

v_call: TRBV29-1
j_call: TRBJ1-4
clone_size: .
cdr3_length: 13
d_call: .
cdr3_aa: CSASGNSGGKLFF
cdr3_nt: TGCAGCGCCTCCGGCAACTCGGGCGGGAAACTGTTTTTT

v_call: TRBV10-2
j_call: TRBJ2-5
clone_size: .
cdr3_length: 14
d_call: TRBD1
cdr3_aa: CASRRTGGRETQYF
cdr3_nt: TGCGCCAGCCGCCGGACAGGGGGTCGGGAGACCCAGTACTTC

v_call: TRBV6-5
j_call: TRBJ1-6
clone_size: .
cdr3_length: 14
d_call: .
cdr3_aa: CASSLGPKDSPLHF
cdr3_nt: TGTGCCAGCAGTTTGGGCCCTAAAGATTCACCCCTCCACTTT

v_call: TRBV27
j_call: TRBJ1-5
clone_size: .
cdr3_length: 14
d_call: .
cdr3_aa: CASSPGVANQPQHF
cdr3_nt: TGTGCCAGCAGCCCGGGAGTTGCCAATCAGCCCCAGCATTTT

v_call: TRBV7-2
j_call: TRBJ2-3
clone_size: once
cdr3_length: 14
d_call: .
cdr3_aa: CASSFLLAADTQYF
cdr3_nt: TGTGCCAGCAGCTTTCTCTTGGCCGCAGATACGCAGTATTTT

v_call: TRBV7-9
j_call: TRBJ2-1
clone_size: .
cdr3_length: 15
d_call: .
cdr3_aa: CASTPGREPYNEQFF
cdr3_nt: TGTGCCAGCACCCCCGGTCGGGAACCCTACAATGAGCAGTTCTTC

v_call: TRBV5-1
j_call: TRBJ1-5
clone_size: .
cdr3_length: 17
d_call: .
cdr3_aa: CASSWGGGTGSNQPQHF
cdr3_nt: TGCGCCAGCAGCTGGGGCGGGGGTACCGGATCCAATCAGCCCCAGCATTTT

v_call: TRBV7-6
j_call: TRBJ1-4
clone_size: few
cdr3_length: 13
d_call: TRBD1
cdr3_aa: CASFGTALEKLFF
cdr3_nt: TGTGCCAGCTTCGGGACAGCACTAGAAAAACTGTTTTTT

v_call: TRBV27
j_call: TRBJ2-1
clone_size: .
cdr3_length: 17
d_call: .
cdr3_aa: CASSLPRFSGTYSEQFF
cdr3_nt: TGTGCCAGCAGTTTACCTCGCTTTTCCGGGACATATAGCGAGCAGTTCTTC

v_call: TRBV14
j_call: TRBJ2-1
clone_size: .
cdr3_length: 17
d_call: TRBD2
cdr3_aa: CASSPSSGAGSYNEQFF
cdr3_nt: TGTGCCAGCAGCCCATCCAGCGGGGCCGGCTCCTACAATGAGCAGTTCTTC

v_call: TRBV19
j_call: TRBJ2-1
clone_size: .
cdr3_length: 15
d_call: TRBD2
cdr3_aa: CASSIRTSGGSSQFF
cdr3_nt: TGTGCCAGTAGTATCAGGACTAGCGGGGGCTCGTCGCAGTTCTTC

v_call: TRBV27
j_call: TRBJ1-6
clone_size: .
cdr3_length: 19
d_call: .
cdr3_aa: CASSLSSSPGAGYNSPLHF
cdr3_nt: TGTGCCAGCAGTTTATCGTCATCCCCAGGGGCGGGCTATAATTCACCCCTCCACTTT